The 10 T cell receptor beta chains listed next were all sequenced from one sample in a study of T cell repertoires in cytomegalovirus infection. From the reads, TCRdb called clonotypes with MiXCR, one entry per CDR3 protein. The table lists fewer than 700,000 distinct CDR3 sequences, around 24% of them singletons, with approximately 8% in the top ten. The sample consisted of CD8+ T cells from PBMCs. Receptors originate from a human donor in good health (CMV status not recorded). Some clones in this sample may be carry-over from other donors' samples.

There are a few counts of this clonotype. The genes are TRBV29-1 and TRBJ1-1; D might be TRBD1 (5 bases). The CDR3 is made up of 13 amino acids. V was clipped by 3 bases and J by 5 bases, with 13 bases between them. Per the germline V gene, CDR1 is SQVTM and CDR2 is ANQGSEA. The CDR3 nucleotides are TGCAGCGTTGAGACATATGAGGGGACTGAAGCTTTCTTT. Protein product: CSVETYEGTEAFF.

The chain joins TRBV29-1 to TRBJ2-3; D remains ambiguous. Germline lookup yields CDR1 SQVTM and CDR2 ANQGSEA. Trimming took off 6 bases at V and 0 bases at J, with 10 bases between the two ends. There are 13 residues in the CDR3. CDR3 in amino acids: CSVTETSTDTQYF. The CDR3 DNA is TGCAGCGTAACAGAGACTAGCACAGATACGCAGTATTTT.

This clonotype was recorded a few times. The chain uses TRBV6-2 or TRBV6-3 and TRBJ2-1, with 13 bases fitting TRBD2. The CDR3 loop spans 18 amino acids. The V segment lost 2 bases and the J segment 2 bases; nucleotides outside the gene matches: 6. CDR1 and CDR2 from the germline V gene are MNHEY and SVGEGT. This CDR3 is CASSYHPTSGGAYNEQFF. The DNA for the CDR3 is TGTGCCAGCAGTTACCACCCCACTAGCGGGGGGGCCTACAATGAGCAGTTCTTC.

V usage is TRBV5-1 and J usage is TRBJ1-2, with D possibly matching TRBD1 (5 bases). Per the germline V gene, CDR1 is SGHRS and CDR2 is YFSETQ. This CDR3 is built from 14 residues. The ends were cut back, 2 bases at V and 6 bases at J, with 14 bases in the middle. The CDR3 loop reads CASSLAGPNDGYTF. In nucleotides, the CDR3 is TGCGCCAGCAGCTTAGCGGGGCCGAATGATGGCTACACCTTC.

This clonotype came up many times. The J gene is TRBJ1-1, the V gene TRBV7-8; 7 bases agree with TRBD1. Losses at the gene ends were 4 bases for V and 1 base for J; bases not matched to a gene: 6. CDR3 length: 15 amino acids. From germline, CDR1 is SGHVS and CDR2 FQNEAQ. The CDR3 sequence: CASSSSGQRNTEAFF. CDR3 nucleotide sequence: TGTGCCAGCAGCTCCTCGGGACAGAGGAACACTGAAGCTTTCTTT.

The chain carries TRBV28 and TRBJ2-1; TRBD1 agrees at 11 bases. Germline V gene lookup returns CDR1 MDHEN and CDR2 SYDVKM. With 0 bases clipped from V and 5 bases from J, the junction kept 3 bases outside the gene matches. This CDR3 is 16 amino acids long. The CDR3 sequence: CASSLWGQGVNNEQFF. The CDR3 DNA sequence: TGTGCCAGCAGTTTATGGGGACAGGGGGTGAACAATGAGCAGTTCTTC.

This clonotype was seen more than once but under ten times. V is TRBV19 and J is TRBJ1-6; the D is unclear. This CDR3 spans 14 amino acids. Germline CDR1 is LNHDA and CDR2 is SQIVND (reference sequence). V dropped 3 bases and J dropped 14 bases, with 17 bases sitting between them. The CDR3 spells CASSIRTSAPALHF. The CDR3 region has the DNA TGTGCCAGTAGTATCCGAACCTCCGCCCCAGCCCTCCACTTT.

This clonotype was detected only a few times. The V gene is TRBV11-2, the J gene TRBJ2-6; D perhaps matches TRBD2 (6 bases). The germline V and J ends were trimmed by 11 bases and 2 bases, with 16 bases remaining between them. Germline assignment: CDR1 SGHAT and CDR2 FQNNGV. This CDR3 comprises 15 residues. This CDR3 is CALHRGSPGANVLTF. CDR3 sequence (DNA): TGTGCCCTGCACCGGGGGAGCCCTGGGGCCAACGTCCTGACTTTC. Full variable domain (missing parts from reference TRBV11-2 and TRBJ2-6): EAGVAQSPRYKIIEKRQSVAFWCNPISGHATLYWYQQILGQGPKLLIQFQNNGVVDDSQLPKDRFSAERLKGVDSTLKIQPAKLEDSAVYLCALHRGSPGANVLTFGAGSRLTVL.

This clonotype has at least ten counts. V and J are TRBV6-1 and TRBJ1-1; 8 positions match TRBD1. This CDR3 contains 14 residues. The ends lost 6 bases at V and 0 bases at J; junction bases unmatched: 3. CDR1 is MNHNS and CDR2 is SASEGT in the germline V gene. Here the CDR3 reads CASRQGGVNTEAFF. CDR3 in DNA: TGTGCCAGCAGACAGGGGGGCGTGAACACTGAAGCTTTCTTT.

This sequence joins TRBV6-1 and TRBJ1-5; possibly TRBD1 for D (5 bases). Trimming took 3 bases from V and 9 from J, leaving 6 bases between them. Germline CDR1 MNHNS, CDR2 SASEGT. The CDR3 is 11 residues long. CDR3 bases: TGTGCCAGCAGTGACGGGGGGCCCCAGCATTTT. Translation gives CASSDGGPQHF.